A single sample gave rise to the 20 T cell receptor beta chains below, sequenced in a study of cytomegalovirus exposure and HLA in healthy donors. PCR was performed using 60 Vbeta and 13 Jbeta primers. The repertoire was sequenced with immunoSEQ multiplex PCR; TCRdb's copy has only in-frame clones and lacks some. The sample has more than 150,000 clones, less than 90% seen once. Sequenced sample: PBMCs. Source of these receptors: a girl aged 10 to 17 in good health and CMV-seropositive.

The genes are TRBV21-1 and TRBJ2-7; the table's TRBD2 call for D was not verified on the DNA. TRBV21-1 counts as a pseudogene. The CDR3 consists of 12 residues. CDR3 bases: TGTGCCAGCAGCAAACCGAGGGAAGAGCAGTACTTC. It specifies CASSKPREEQYF.

V gene TRBV30 combines with J gene TRBJ2-5, with 8 bases lining up with TRBD1. Germline CDR1 is GTSNPN and CDR2 is SVGIG (reference sequence). V shed 3 bases, J shed 4 bases, and the junction held 4 bases outside the gene matches. There are 13 residues in the CDR3. The CDR3 nucleotides are TGTGCCTGGAGAGGACAGGGTACAGAGACCCAGTACTTC. This encodes CAWRGQGTETQYF.

V usage is TRBV18 and J usage is TRBJ2-1; 11 bases fit TRBD2. This CDR3 is 17 amino acids long. CDR1 is KGHSH, CDR2 LQKENI, per germline. Unmatched junction bases numbered 6, after V lost 1 base and J lost 4 bases. The CDR3 DNA follows: TGTGCCAGCTCACCACGGCTAGCGGGAGGAGGGTACAATGAGCAGTTCTTC. Protein: CASSPRLAGGGYNEQFF.

This clone appeared a few times. The same CDR3 is also encoded by other DNA sequences in this sample. The rearrangement joins TRBV5-1 to TRBJ2-5, with TRBD2 identical over 10 bases. Germline lookup yields CDR1 SGHRS and CDR2 YFSETQ. The CDR3 consists of 15 residues. The J segment lost 4 bases and the V segment lost 0 bases, leaving 3 bases of the junction unmatched. CDR3 amino acids: CASSLGLAGVETQYF. As DNA, the CDR3 is TGCGCCAGCAGCTTGGGGCTAGCGGGAGTAGAGACCCAGTACTTC.

The V gene is TRBV9, the J gene TRBJ2-1; 9 bases map to TRBD1. CDR1 SGDLS and CDR2 YYNGEE come from the germline V gene. The V gene end was trimmed by 2 bases and the J gene end by 7 bases; junction bases not matched to a gene: 4. This CDR3 is built from 14 residues. In DNA form, the CDR3 reads TGTGCCAGCAGCGTTTCCGGGACAGGGAATGAGCAGTTCTTC. It yields the protein CASSVSGTGNEQFF.

The rearrangement joins TRBV10-1 to TRBJ2-3; 11 positions agree with TRBD2. V gave up 3 bases and J gave up 0 bases; unmatched junction bases: 2. Germline V gene lookup returns CDR1 WNHNN and CDR2 SYGVQD (reference sequence). CDR3 length: 16 amino acids. CDR3 bases: TGCGCCAGCAGTGACTGGACTAGCGGGAGCACAGATACGCAGTATTTT. It yields the protein CASSDWTSGSTDTQYF.

This clone was observed a few times. The chain recombines TRBV30 with TRBJ1-2, with D perhaps TRBD1 (5 bases). The germline CDR1 and CDR2 sequences are GTSNPN and SVGIG (reference sequence). The CDR3 extends over 14 amino acids. V gave up 5 bases and J gave up 6 bases, with 19 bases separating them. This CDR3 is CAWRVVFEGDGYTF. The CDR3 DNA reads TGTGCCTGGCGGGTGGTATTTGAAGGGGATGGCTACACCTTC.

The J gene is TRBJ2-1, the V gene TRBV29-1, with 7 bases that match TRBD2. The CDR3 spans 16 residues. The trim removed 7 bases at V and 4 bases at J, leaving 16 bases unmatched. CDR1 SQVTM and CDR2 ANQGSEA come from the germline V gene. CDR3 loop: CSATAERTSPYNEQFF. The CDR3, as DNA: TGCAGCGCCACCGCAGAAAGGACTAGTCCTTACAATGAGCAGTTCTTC.

CDR3 sequence reads: CASRRQFFTVYEQYF. As DNA, the CDR3 is TGTGCCAGCAGGAGACAGTTTTTTACTGTCTACGAGCAGTACTTC. The rearrangement joins TRBV6-5 to TRBJ2-7; D is perhaps TRBD1 (5 bases). The V and J ends lost 6 bases and 3 bases respectively, with 18 bases between them. CDR3 length: 15 amino acids. Germline V lookup: CDR1 MNHEY, CDR2 SVGAGI.

The chain employs TRBV4-3 and TRBJ2-7; TRBD1 matches at 9 bases. V was pared by 2 bases and J by 2 bases, with 10 bases of the junction left unmatched. Per germline, CDR1 LGHNA and CDR2 YSLEER. The CDR3 consists of 17 residues. CDR3 nucleotides: TGCGCCAGCAGCCAATCCTGGCAGACAGGGGGACCCTACGAGCAGTACTTC. Translation gives CASSQSWQTGGPYEQYF.

J is TRBJ1-2 and V is TRBV18; D call uncertain. The CDR3 runs to 13 residues. V lost 3 bases and J 8 bases, leaving 13 bases between the germline ends. Germline loops: CDR1 KGHSH, CDR2 LQKENI. The CDR3 spells CASSPGEEGGYTF. The CDR3 bases are TGTGCCAGCTCACCGGGTGAGGAGGGCGGCTACACCTTC. Filled out from reference TRBV18 and TRBJ1-2, the complete variable domain reads NAGVMQNPRHLVRRRGQEARLRCSPMKGHSHVYWYRQLPEEGLKFMVYLQKENIIDESGMPKERFSAEFPKEGPSILRIQQVVRGDSAAYFCASSPGEEGGYTFGSGTRLTVV.

The V call is TRBV18, the J call TRBJ2-6, with D unresolved. The CDR3 consists of 14 residues. Trimming shortened V by 3 bases and J by 2 bases, and 5 bases separated the two germline ends. The germline V gene encodes CDR1 KGHSH and CDR2 LQKENI. The CDR3 is CASSPRAGANVLTF. CDR3 nucleotides: TGTGCCAGCTCACCCCGGGCTGGGGCCAACGTCCTGACTTTC.

The chain links TRBV6-5 to TRBJ2-7; 7 bases are a match to TRBD2. Germline V gene data show CDR1 as MNHEY and CDR2 as SVGAGI. The ends lost 7 bases at V and 2 bases at J; junction bases unmatched: 8. There are 14 residues in the CDR3. In DNA, the CDR3 is TGTGCCAGCACCCCCTACCGGGGGGCCTACGAGCAGTACTTC. It translates to CASTPYRGAYEQYF.

This chain connects TRBV6-1 to TRBJ2-7; the match to TRBD2 covers 7 bases. Germline CDR1 is MNHNS and CDR2 is SASEGT. The CDR3 loop spans 12 amino acids. The CDR3 region is CVIIAGSYEQYF. The CDR3 DNA sequence: TGTGTGATCATAGCGGGCTCCTACGAGCAGTACTTC.

The rearrangement uses TRBV6-1 and TRBJ1-4; D remains unclear. CDR3 length: 15 amino acids. The germline gives CDR1 MNHNS, CDR2 SASEGT. V shed 0 bases and J shed 8 bases, with 13 bases lying between them. CDR3: CASSEARDIWEKLFF. The CDR3 coding sequence is TGTGCCAGCAGTGAAGCGCGAGACATTTGGGAAAAACTGTTTTTT.

This clone showed up just a few times. This chain joins TRBV5-1 and TRBJ2-7; the match to TRBD1 covers 7 bases. V lost 7 bases and J lost 2; bases outside the gene matches: 12. CDR1 is SGHRS and CDR2 is YFSETQ in the germline V gene. The CDR3 sequence is 15 residues long. The CDR3 DNA is TGCGCCAGCGCACAGCGACAGGGCTTGGCCTACGAGCAGTACTTC. Translation: CASAQRQGLAYEQYF.

V gene TRBV5-1 combines with J gene TRBJ2-5, with a weak D call TRBD1 (6 bases). There are 14 residues in the CDR3. The V gene's germline CDR1 is SGHRS and CDR2 YFSETQ. The V and J ends lost 4 bases and 0 bases respectively, with 10 bases between them. The CDR3 nucleotides are TGCGCCAGCAGCCAAGGACAGTACCAAGAGACCCAGTACTTC. This gives the protein CASSQGQYQETQYF.

The rearrangement uses TRBV2 and TRBJ1-2; the D gene is possibly TRBD1 (6 bases). The V end was cut by 1 base, the J end by 1 base, with 19 bases between. The CDR3 has 18 amino acids. Germline V gives CDR1 SNHLY, CDR2 FYNNEI. In DNA form, the CDR3 reads TGTGCCAGCAGTGAAGGCCGTAACCGGGGGGGGCATAACTATGGCTACACCTTC. Its translation: CASSEGRNRGGHNYGYTF.

The sample holds a few counts of this clone. The rearrangement joins TRBV5-8 to TRBJ2-7, with D possibly TRBD2 on 5 matching bases. V was cut by 0 bases and J by 8 bases, with 18 bases left in between. CDR3 size: 15 residues. The germline gives CDR1 SGHTS, CDR2 YDEGEE. In DNA, the CDR3 is TGTGCCAGCAGCTTGGGGGCTAGCCTACCCTCACAGCAGTACTTC. This gives the protein CASSLGASLPSQQYF.

In regard to this clone: The junction does not match germline at one end; this may be a read error. V usage is TRBV20-1 and J usage is TRBJ2-3, with D perhaps matching TRBD2 (6 bases). Germline V gene data show CDR1 as DFQATT and CDR2 as SNEGSKA (reference sequence). This CDR3 contains 9 residues. CDR3 bases: TGCAGTGTCGGGGGTCCGGCGGGTTTT. Translating gives CSVGGPAGF.